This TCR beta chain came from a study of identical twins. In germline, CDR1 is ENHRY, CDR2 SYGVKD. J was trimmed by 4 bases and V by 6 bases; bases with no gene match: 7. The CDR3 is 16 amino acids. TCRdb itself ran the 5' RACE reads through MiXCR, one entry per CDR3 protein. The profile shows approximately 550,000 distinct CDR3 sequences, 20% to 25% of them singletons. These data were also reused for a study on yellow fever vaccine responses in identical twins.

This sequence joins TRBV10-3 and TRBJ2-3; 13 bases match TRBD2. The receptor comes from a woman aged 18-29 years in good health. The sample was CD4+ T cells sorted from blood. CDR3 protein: CAISFGTSGEADTQYF. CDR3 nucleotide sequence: TGTGCCATCAGCTTCGGGACTAGCGGGGAGGCAGATACGCAGTATTTT.